One T cell receptor beta chain is described in this entry. This CDR3 has 14 residues. Per the germline V gene, CDR1 is LNHNV and CDR2 is YYDKDF (reference sequence). The germline V and J ends were trimmed by 0 bases and 3 bases, with 9 bases remaining between them. The data derive from a study of response to subunit inactivated influenza vaccine. TCRdb re-analysed the RT-PCR reads in MiXCR, keeping a single row per CDR3 protein. This table holds about 540,000 distinct CDR3 sequences, under 30% found once. These data were also filed under a second study, of T cells expressing NK-cell markers. In that study: UMI-tagged 5'RACE template switching yielded the TCR beta cDNA. Several experiments employed an anti-gamma-delta TCR antibody to confine sorting to alpha-beta TCR T cells. The CD3+CD56-NKG2C+ fraction of a handful of donors was likewise dominated by these clonotypes. Expanded NKG2C+ T cell clones were not confirmed as HCMV-specific.

The chain couples TRBV15 to TRBJ2-7; D not resolved. Sequenced here: CD4+ T cells sorted from PBMCs, sampled 12 days after vaccination. This receptor was identified in a middle-aged man who received an inactivated influenza vaccine. The DNA of the CDR3 is TGTGCCACCAGCAGAGATGTTGAGCTCTACGAGCAGTACTTC. Translation: CATSRDVELYEQYF.